A selection of T cell receptor beta chains follows, all from one sample in a study of identical twins. TCRdb passed the 5' RACE reads through MiXCR, listing each CDR3 protein once. The repertoire holds hundreds of thousands of distinct CDR3 sequences, with around 20% as singletons. These same data were also listed under a study on T cells expressing NK-cell markers.

The sequenced material came from PBMCs. The source of these receptors is a woman aged 18-29 years in good health. Both conserved end residues are part of each CDR3. The D gene is left open where the match is weak. The listing skips clone size in some rows; elsewhere it reads once, few, many or a size class.

D gene: .; V gene: TRBV7-2; J gene: TRBJ2-7; clone size: .; CDR3 DNA: TGTGCCAGCAGCTTTGATCAGGGCTCCTACGAGCAGTACTTC; CDR3 protein: CASSFDQGSYEQYF
D gene: TRBD2; V gene: TRBV18; J gene: TRBJ2-1; clone size: once; CDR3 DNA: TGTGCCAGCTTCGGACTAGCGGGAGAGCAGTTCTTC; CDR3 protein: CASFGLAGEQFF
D gene: TRBD2; V gene: TRBV5-1; J gene: TRBJ2-7; clone size: .; CDR3 DNA: TGCGCCAGCAGCTGGGAAGCGGGAGCGGGAGAGCAGTACTTC; CDR3 protein: CASSWEAGAGEQYF
D gene: .; V gene: TRBV20-1; J gene: TRBJ1-1; clone size: few; CDR3 DNA: TGCAGTCCGGTTAGGGGTATAGGTCTCACTGAAGCTTTCTTT; CDR3 protein: CSPVRGIGLTEAFF
D gene: .; V gene: TRBV20-1; J gene: TRBJ2-7; clone size: few; CDR3 DNA: TGCAGTGCTTCCCCCGCATCCTACGAGCAGTACTTC; CDR3 protein: CSASPASYEQYF
D gene: .; V gene: TRBV20-1; J gene: TRBJ2-3; clone size: .; CDR3 DNA: TGCAGTGTAGGACTATACGATACGCAGTATTTT; CDR3 protein: CSVGLYDTQYF
D gene: .; V gene: TRBV5-1; J gene: TRBJ1-6; clone size: many; CDR3 DNA: TGCGCCAGCAGCTTTACAGGGAATTCACCCCTCCACTTT; CDR3 protein: CASSFTGNSPLHF
D gene: TRBD2; V gene: TRBV12-3/TRBV12-4; J gene: TRBJ2-3; clone size: few; CDR3 DNA: TGTGCCAGCAGCCCAAAGCGGGGGGGCAAGGCAGATACGCAGTATTTT; CDR3 protein: CASSPKRGGKADTQYF
D gene: TRBD2; V gene: TRBV20-1; J gene: TRBJ2-5; clone size: few; CDR3 DNA: TGCAGTGCTTTGACCGGACTAGCAGAAGAGACCCAGTACTTC; CDR3 protein: CSALTGLAEETQYF
D gene: .; V gene: TRBV20-1; J gene: TRBJ2-1; clone size: few; CDR3 DNA: TGCAGTGCCTCCGGTGATTTCTCCGTCAATGAGCAGTTCTTC; CDR3 protein: CSASGDFSVNEQFF
D gene: .; V gene: TRBV20-1; J gene: TRBJ2-2; clone size: .; CDR3 DNA: TGCAGTGCTAGAGATAAACCCGGGGAGCTGTTTTTT; CDR3 protein: CSARDKPGELFF
D gene: .; V gene: TRBV24-1; J gene: TRBJ2-3; clone size: .; CDR3 DNA: TGTGCCACCAGTCCCAGGGGCGGGGAGGGCCCAGATACGCAGTATTTT; CDR3 protein: CATSPRGGEGPDTQYF
D gene: TRBD2; V gene: TRBV20-1; J gene: TRBJ2-1; clone size: .; CDR3 DNA: TGCCAGCTAGCGGGGGTTTACAATGAGCAGTTCTTC; CDR3 protein: CQLAGVYNEQFF
D gene: .; V gene: TRBV9; J gene: TRBJ2-1; clone size: .; CDR3 DNA: TGTGCCAGCAGCGGGACAAGAGAAGATGAGCAGTTCTTC; CDR3 protein: CASSGTREDEQFF
D gene: .; V gene: TRBV5-4; J gene: TRBJ2-4; clone size: .; CDR3 DNA: TGTGCCAGCAGCCAACAGGGGACTCTAGCCAAAAACATTCAGTACTTC; CDR3 protein: CASSQQGTLAKNIQYF